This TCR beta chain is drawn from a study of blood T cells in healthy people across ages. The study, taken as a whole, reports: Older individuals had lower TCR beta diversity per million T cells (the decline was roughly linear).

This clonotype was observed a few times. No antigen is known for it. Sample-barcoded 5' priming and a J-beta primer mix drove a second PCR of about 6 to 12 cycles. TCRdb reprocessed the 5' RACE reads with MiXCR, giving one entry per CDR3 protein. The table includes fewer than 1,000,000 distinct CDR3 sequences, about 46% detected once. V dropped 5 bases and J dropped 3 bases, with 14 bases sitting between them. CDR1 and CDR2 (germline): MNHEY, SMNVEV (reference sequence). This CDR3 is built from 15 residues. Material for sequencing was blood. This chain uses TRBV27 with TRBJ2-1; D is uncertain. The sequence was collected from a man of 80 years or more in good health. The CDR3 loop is CASSLPPPSYNEQFF. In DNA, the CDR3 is TGTGCCAGCAGTCTCCCTCCCCCAAGCTACAATGAGCAGTTCTTC.